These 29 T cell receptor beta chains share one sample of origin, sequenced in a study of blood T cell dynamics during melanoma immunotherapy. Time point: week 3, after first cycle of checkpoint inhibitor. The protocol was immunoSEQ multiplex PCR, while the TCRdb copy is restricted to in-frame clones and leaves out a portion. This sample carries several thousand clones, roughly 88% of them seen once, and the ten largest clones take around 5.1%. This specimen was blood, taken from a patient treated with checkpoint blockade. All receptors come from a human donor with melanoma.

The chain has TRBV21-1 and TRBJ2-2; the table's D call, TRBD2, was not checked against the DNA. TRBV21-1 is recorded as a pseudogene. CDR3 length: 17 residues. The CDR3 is CASSRVSGGAVTGELFF. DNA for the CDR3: TGTGCCAGCAGCAGGGTTAGCGGGGGGGCGGTCACCGGGGAGCTGTTTTTT.

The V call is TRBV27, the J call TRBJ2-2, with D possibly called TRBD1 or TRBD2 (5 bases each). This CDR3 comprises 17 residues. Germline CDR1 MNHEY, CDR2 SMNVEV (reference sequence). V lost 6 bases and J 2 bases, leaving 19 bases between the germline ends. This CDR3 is CASSYKGPPTNTGELFF. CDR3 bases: TGTGCCAGCAGCTACAAGGGACCCCCGACTAACACCGGGGAGCTGTTTTTT.

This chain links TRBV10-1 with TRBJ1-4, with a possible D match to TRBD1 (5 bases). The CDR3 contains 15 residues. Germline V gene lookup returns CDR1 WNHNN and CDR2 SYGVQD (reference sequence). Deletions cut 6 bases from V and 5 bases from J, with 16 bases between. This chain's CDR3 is CASRRIQALNEKLFF. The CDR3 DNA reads TGCGCCAGCAGAAGGATACAGGCCTTAAATGAAAAACTGTTTTTT.

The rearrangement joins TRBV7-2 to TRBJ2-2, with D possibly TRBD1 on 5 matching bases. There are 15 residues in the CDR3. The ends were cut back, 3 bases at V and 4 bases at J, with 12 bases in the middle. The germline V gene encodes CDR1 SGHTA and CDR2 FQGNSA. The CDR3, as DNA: TGTGCCAGCAGCTTCGCCCCAGGGCGCACCGGGGAGCTGTTTTTT. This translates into CASSFAPGRTGELFF.

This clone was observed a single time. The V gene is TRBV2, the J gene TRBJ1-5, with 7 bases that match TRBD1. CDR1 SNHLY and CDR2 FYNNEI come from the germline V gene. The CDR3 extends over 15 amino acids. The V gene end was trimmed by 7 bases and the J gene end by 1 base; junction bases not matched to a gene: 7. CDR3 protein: CASTTGRGSNQPQHF. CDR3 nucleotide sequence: TGTGCCAGCACGACAGGGAGGGGGAGCAATCAGCCCCAGCATTTT.

The CDR3 is CASSLAGGLEVTQYF. The CDR3 region has the DNA TGTGCCAGTAGTCTGGCGGGGGGCCTTGAAGTGACCCAGTACTTC. The chain recombines TRBV19 with TRBJ2-5; 8 bases agree with TRBD2. In germline, CDR1 is LNHDA, CDR2 SQIVND (reference sequence). Losses at the gene ends were 5 bases for V and 7 bases for J; bases not matched to a gene: 12. The CDR3 length is 15 residues.

CDR3 coding DNA: TGTGCCAGCAGCTACAGGGCTGGGGGCATTTACGAGCAGTACTTC. The encoded protein is CASSYRAGGIYEQYF. The chain uses TRBV27 and TRBJ2-7; D perhaps matches TRBD1 (6 bases). Germline V gene sequence: CDR1 MNHEY, CDR2 SMNVEV (reference sequence). The CDR3 sequence is 15 residues long. The V end was cut by 6 bases, the J end by 4 bases, with 19 bases between.

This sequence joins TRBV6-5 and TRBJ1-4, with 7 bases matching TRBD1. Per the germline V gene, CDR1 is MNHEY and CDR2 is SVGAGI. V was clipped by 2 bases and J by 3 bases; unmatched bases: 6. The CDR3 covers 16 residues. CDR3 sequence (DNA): TGTGCCAGCAGTTACGGACAGGACTCGGCTAATGAAAAACTGTTTTTT. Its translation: CASSYGQDSANEKLFF.

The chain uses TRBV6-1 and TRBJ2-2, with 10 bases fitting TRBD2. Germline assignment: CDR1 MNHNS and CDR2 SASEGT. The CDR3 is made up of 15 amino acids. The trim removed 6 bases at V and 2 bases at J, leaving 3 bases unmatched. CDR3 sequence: CASRGLAVNTGELFF. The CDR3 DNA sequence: TGTGCCAGCAGAGGACTAGCGGTTAACACCGGGGAGCTGTTTTTT.

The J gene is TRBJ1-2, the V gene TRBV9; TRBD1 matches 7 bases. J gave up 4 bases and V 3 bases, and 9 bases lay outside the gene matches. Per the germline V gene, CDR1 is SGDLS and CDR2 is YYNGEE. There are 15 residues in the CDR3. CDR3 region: CASSGPGGVVYGYTF. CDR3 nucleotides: TGTGCCAGCAGCGGGCCAGGGGGGGTTGTCTATGGCTACACCTTC.

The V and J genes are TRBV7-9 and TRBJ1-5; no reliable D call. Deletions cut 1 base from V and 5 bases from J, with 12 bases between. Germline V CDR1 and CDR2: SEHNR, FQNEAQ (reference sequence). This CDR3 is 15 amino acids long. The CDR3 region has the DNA TGTGCCAGCAGCTTAGGAGAAGGGAGGCATCAGCCCCAGCATTTT. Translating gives CASSLGEGRHQPQHF.

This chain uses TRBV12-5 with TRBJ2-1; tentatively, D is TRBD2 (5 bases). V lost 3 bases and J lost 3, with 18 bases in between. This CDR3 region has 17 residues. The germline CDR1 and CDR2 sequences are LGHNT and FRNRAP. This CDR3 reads CASGFPPGLANYNEQFF. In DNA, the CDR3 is TGTGCTAGTGGTTTCCCCCCTGGGCTAGCTAACTACAATGAGCAGTTCTTC.

CDR3 loop: CASSSVSGGEQYF. The CDR3 bases are TGTGCCAGCAGCTCCGTTTCCGGAGGCGAGCAGTACTTC. The chain is built from TRBV7-9 and TRBJ2-7; TRBD2 is a possible D gene (5 bases). V lost 4 bases and J 6 bases, leaving 13 bases between the germline ends. CDR1 SEHNR and CDR2 FQNEAQ come from the germline V gene (reference sequence). The length of the CDR3 is 13 residues.

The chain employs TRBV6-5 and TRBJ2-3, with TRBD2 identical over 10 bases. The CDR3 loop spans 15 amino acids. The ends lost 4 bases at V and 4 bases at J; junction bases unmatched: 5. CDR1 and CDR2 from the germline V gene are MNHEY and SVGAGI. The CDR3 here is CASSSSSGGPDTQYF. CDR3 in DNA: TGTGCCAGCAGTTCTTCTAGCGGGGGACCAGATACGCAGTATTTT.

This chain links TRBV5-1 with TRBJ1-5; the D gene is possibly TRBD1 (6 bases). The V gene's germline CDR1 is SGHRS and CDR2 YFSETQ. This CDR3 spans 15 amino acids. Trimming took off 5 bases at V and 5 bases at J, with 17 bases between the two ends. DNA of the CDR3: TGCGCCAGCAGGCGTGGCAGGGGTAATTATCAGCCCCAGCATTTT. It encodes CASRRGRGNYQPQHF.

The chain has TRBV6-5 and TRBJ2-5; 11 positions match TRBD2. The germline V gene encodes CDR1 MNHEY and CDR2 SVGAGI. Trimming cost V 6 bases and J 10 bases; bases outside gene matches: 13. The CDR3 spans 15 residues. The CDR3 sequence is CASRSLAGAAGDQYF. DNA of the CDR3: TGTGCCAGCAGGTCACTAGCGGGGGCAGCGGGGGACCAGTACTTC.

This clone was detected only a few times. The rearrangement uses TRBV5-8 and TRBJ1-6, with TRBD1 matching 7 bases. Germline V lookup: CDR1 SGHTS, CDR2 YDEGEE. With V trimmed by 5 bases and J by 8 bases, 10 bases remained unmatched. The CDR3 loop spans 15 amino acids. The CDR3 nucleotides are TGTGCCAGCAGGGACCGACAGGGATGGGATTCACCCCTCCACTTT. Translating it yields CASRDRQGWDSPLHF.

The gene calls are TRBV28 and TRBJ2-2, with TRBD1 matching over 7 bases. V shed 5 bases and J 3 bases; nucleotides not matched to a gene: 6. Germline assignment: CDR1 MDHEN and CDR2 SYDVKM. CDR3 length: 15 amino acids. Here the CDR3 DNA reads TGTGCCAGCAGTCTACGACAGGGCGACACCGGGGAGCTGTTTTTT. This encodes CASSLRQGDTGELFF.

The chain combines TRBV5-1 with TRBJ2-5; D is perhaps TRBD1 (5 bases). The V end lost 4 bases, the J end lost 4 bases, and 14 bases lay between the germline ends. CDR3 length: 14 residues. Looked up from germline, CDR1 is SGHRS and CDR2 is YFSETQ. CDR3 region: CASSRGNSRETQYF. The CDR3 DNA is TGCGCCAGCAGCAGGGGTAACTCTCGAGAGACCCAGTACTTC.

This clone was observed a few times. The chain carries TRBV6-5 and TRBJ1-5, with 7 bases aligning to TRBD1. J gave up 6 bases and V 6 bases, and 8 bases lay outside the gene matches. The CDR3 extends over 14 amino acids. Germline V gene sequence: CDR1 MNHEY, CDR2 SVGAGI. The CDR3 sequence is CASRLTGPPQPQHF. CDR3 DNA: TGTGCCAGCAGGTTGACAGGGCCCCCTCAGCCCCAGCATTTT.

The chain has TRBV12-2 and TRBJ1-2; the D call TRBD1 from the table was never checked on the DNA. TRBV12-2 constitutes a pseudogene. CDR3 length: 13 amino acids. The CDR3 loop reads CASRPGTIHGYTF. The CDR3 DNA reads TGTGCAAGTCGCCCCGGGACAATTCATGGCTACACCTTC.

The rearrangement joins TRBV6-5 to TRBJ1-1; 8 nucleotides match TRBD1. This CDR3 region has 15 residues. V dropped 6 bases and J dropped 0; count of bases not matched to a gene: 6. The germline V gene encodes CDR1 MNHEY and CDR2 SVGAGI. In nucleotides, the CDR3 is TGTGCCAGCAGCCTAGGACAGGGATTGAACACTGAAGCTTTCTTT. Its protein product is CASSLGQGLNTEAFF.

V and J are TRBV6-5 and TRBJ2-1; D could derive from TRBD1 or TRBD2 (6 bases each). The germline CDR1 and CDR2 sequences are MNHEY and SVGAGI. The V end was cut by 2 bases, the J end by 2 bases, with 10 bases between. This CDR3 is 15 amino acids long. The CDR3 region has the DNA TGTGCCAGCAGTTACGACGGGGGCCCCTACAATGAGCAGTTCTTC. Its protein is CASSYDGGPYNEQFF.

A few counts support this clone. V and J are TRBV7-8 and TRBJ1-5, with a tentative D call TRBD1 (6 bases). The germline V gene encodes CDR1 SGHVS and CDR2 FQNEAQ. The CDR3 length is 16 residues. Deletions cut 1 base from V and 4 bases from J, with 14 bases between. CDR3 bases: TGTGCCAGCAGCTTAGTGGTGGGGGACAAGAATCAGCCCCAGCATTTT. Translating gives CASSLVVGDKNQPQHF.

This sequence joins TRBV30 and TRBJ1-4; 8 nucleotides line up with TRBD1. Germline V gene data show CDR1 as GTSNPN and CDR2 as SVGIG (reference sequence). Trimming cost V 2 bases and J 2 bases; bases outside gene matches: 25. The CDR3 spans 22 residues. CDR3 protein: CAWSPWSATRQGNLSTNEKLFF. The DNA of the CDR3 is TGTGCCTGGAGTCCATGGAGTGCAACGAGACAGGGGAATCTTTCCACTAATGAAAAACTGTTTTTT.

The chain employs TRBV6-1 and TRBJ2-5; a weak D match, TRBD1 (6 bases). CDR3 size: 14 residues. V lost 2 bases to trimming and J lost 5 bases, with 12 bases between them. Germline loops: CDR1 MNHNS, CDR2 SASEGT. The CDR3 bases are TGTGCCAGCAGTGAATTGGGGGCCAGGGAGACCCAGTACTTC. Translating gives CASSELGARETQYF.

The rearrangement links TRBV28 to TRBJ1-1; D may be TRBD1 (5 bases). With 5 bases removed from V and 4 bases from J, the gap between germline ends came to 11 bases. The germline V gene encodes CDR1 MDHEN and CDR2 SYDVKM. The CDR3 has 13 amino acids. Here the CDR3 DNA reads TGTGCCAGCAGTCAGGGAGGGGTCACTGAAGCTTTCTTT. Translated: CASSQGGVTEAFF.

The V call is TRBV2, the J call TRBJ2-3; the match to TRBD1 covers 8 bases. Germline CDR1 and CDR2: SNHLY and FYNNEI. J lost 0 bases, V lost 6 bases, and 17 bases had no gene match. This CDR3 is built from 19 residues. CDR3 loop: CASRGTDRGRRYSTDTQYF. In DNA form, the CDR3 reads TGTGCCAGCAGGGGGACTGACAGGGGTCGGCGGTACAGCACAGATACGCAGTATTTT.

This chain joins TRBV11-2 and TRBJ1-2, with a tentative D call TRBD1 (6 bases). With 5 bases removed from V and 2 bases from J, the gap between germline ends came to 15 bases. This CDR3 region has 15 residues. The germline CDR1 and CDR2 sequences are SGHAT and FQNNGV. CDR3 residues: CASSPYGQPNYGYTF. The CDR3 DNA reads TGTGCCAGCAGCCCCTACGGACAGCCCAACTATGGCTACACCTTC.